This T cell receptor (beta chain) was captured in a study of shared clonotypes between healthy human individuals. The investigators split CD4+ cells into a CD45RA+ naive subset and a CD45RA-negative memory subset. This CDR3 spans 13 amino acids. Germline V lookup: CDR1 MGHDK, CDR2 SYGVNS. After removal of 4 bases from V and 6 bases from J, the junction contained 2 bases not matched to a gene. Study-level points and caveats: In this cohort, only blood was sampled, and tissue repertoires likely differ.

Concerning this clone itself: What it binds is unknown.

Measured with immunoSEQ multiplex PCR; TCRdb has only the in-frame clones, and not every one. The profile covers about 640,000 clones, with about 78% appearing a single time and around 2% taken by the ten largest. The TCR originated in a woman in her 30s in good health. The chain uses TRBV25-1 and TRBJ2-1; TRBD1 matches 8 bases. The sample comprised memory CD4+ T cells sorted from blood. Indicated subset: CD45RA-negative fraction. The CDR3 bases are TGTGCCAGCAGTGGCAGGGGGCCCAATGAGCAGTTCTTC. This sequence encodes CASSGRGPNEQFF. Together with reference TRBV25-1 and TRBJ2-1, the CDR3 gives the full variable domain: EADIYQTPRYLVIGTGKKITLECSQTMGHDKMYWYQQDPGMELHLIHYSYGVNSTEKGDLSSESTVSRIRTEHFPLTLESARPSHTSQYLCASSGRGPNEQFFGPGTRLTVL.